The 29 T cell receptor beta chains given below trace back to one sample, sequenced in a study of T cell responses to AZD1222 COVID-19 vaccine. TCRdb's copy holds only in-frame clones and misses some; the assay was immunoSEQ multiplex PCR. The table lists about 150,000 clones, 92% of them singletons. The material was peripheral blood, obtained on day 0 of AZD1222 vaccination. Receptors originate from an adult in good health.

The chain has TRBV30 and TRBJ2-3; no clear D. Germline lookup yields CDR1 GTSNPN and CDR2 SVGIG (reference sequence). Trimming took 0 bases from V and 9 from J, leaving 16 bases between them. The CDR3 is 14 amino acids. The DNA for the CDR3 is TGTGCCTGGAGTGTAAGCCTCTTATCTACGACGCAGTATTTT. It codes for CAWSVSLLSTTQYF.

CDR3 in amino acids: CASSHPEVTEAFF. CDR3 sequence (DNA): TGTGCCAGCAGTCACCCAGAAGTCACTGAAGCTTTCTTT. The V call is TRBV7-2, the J call TRBJ1-1, with D unclear. The CDR3 length is 13 residues. Germline assignment: CDR1 SGHTA and CDR2 FQGNSA. The V and J ends lost 6 bases and 4 bases respectively, with 12 bases between them.

The chain links TRBV5-6 to TRBJ2-1, with TRBD1 as a possible D gene (5 bases). V shed 1 base and J shed 4 bases, with 9 bases lying between them. The length of the CDR3 is 14 residues. CDR1 is SGHDT, CDR2 YYEEEE, per germline. The CDR3 spells CASSLKTEYNEQFF. In DNA form, the CDR3 reads TGTGCCAGCAGCTTGAAGACAGAATACAATGAGCAGTTCTTC. Complete variable domain (other parts from reference TRBV5-6 and TRBJ2-1): DAGVTQSPTHLIKTRGQQVTLRCSPKSGHDTVSWYQQALGQGPQFIFQYYEEEERQRGNFPDRFSGHQFPNYSSELNVNALLLGDSALYLCASSLKTEYNEQFFGPGTRLTVL.

This clone was recorded once. V and J are TRBV7-2 and TRBJ1-5; possibly TRBD1 for D (6 bases). The CDR3 runs 14 residues. V lost 3 bases, J lost 3 bases, and 9 bases lay in between. From germline, CDR1 is SGHTA and CDR2 FQGNSA. In DNA, the CDR3 is TGTGCCAGCAGCTTTGACAGGTACAATCAGCCCCAGCATTTT. Residues: CASSFDRYNQPQHF.

The chain recombines TRBV4-2 with TRBJ1-5; possible D gene TRBD1, 6 bases. The CDR3 contains 15 residues. V was cut by 4 bases and J by 3 bases, with 13 bases left in between. In germline, CDR1 is LGHNA, CDR2 YNFKEQ. As DNA, the CDR3 is TGTGCCAGCAGCCTTACGGACAGCCTCAATCAGCCCCAGCATTTT. It encodes CASSLTDSLNQPQHF.

J is TRBJ2-7 and V is TRBV3-1 (or the pseudogene TRBV3-2); 7 positions match TRBD2. With 4 bases clipped from V and 0 bases from J, the junction kept 6 bases outside the gene matches. The CDR3 contains 15 residues. Germline-derived CDR1 and CDR2 are LGHDT and YNNKEL (reference sequence). CDR3 in DNA: TGTGCCAGCAGCCCGACTAGCTCAAGCTCCTACGAGCAGTACTTC. It specifies CASSPTSSSSYEQYF.

The chain carries TRBV5-6 and TRBJ1-2, with unresolved D. Trimming left V 4 bases short and J 8 bases short, with 12 bases between. The germline gives CDR1 SGHDT, CDR2 YYEEEE. This CDR3 is built from 12 residues. Here the CDR3 reads CASSLGLRGYTF. For the CDR3, the DNA is TGTGCCAGCAGCCTCGGCCTCCGGGGCTACACCTTC. Combining the CDR3 with reference TRBV5-6 and TRBJ1-2 gives the whole variable domain DAGVTQSPTHLIKTRGQQVTLRCSPKSGHDTVSWYQQALGQGPQFIFQYYEEEERQRGNFPDRFSGHQFPNYSSELNVNALLLGDSALYLCASSLGLRGYTFGSGTRLTVV.

The chain uses TRBV7-8 and TRBJ2-5; D perhaps matches TRBD2 (5 bases). Trimming pared 4 bases from V and 2 bases from J, leaving 8 bases between. This CDR3 has 13 amino acids. CDR1 SGHVS and CDR2 FQNEAQ come from the germline V gene. The CDR3 coding sequence is TGTGCCAGCAGCTCCGGGATTCAAGAGACCCAGTACTTC. It translates to CASSSGIQETQYF.

The chain combines TRBV7-9 with TRBJ1-2; D gene uncertain. This CDR3 region has 14 residues. V was shortened by 5 bases and J by 6 bases, with 16 bases between the two germline ends. CDR1 is SEHNR, CDR2 FQNEAQ, per germline (reference sequence). The DNA for the CDR3 is TGTGCCAGCAGCGAGTCAGACAAGCCCCATGGCTACACCTTC. Residues: CASSESDKPHGYTF. The variable domain in full, with the rest retrieved from reference TRBV7-9 and TRBJ1-2, is DTGVSQNPRHKITKRGQNVTFRCDPISEHNRLYWYRQTLGQGPEFLTYFQNEAQLEKSRLLSDRFSAERPKGSFSTLEIQRTEQGDSAMYLCASSESDKPHGYTFGSGTRLTVV.

The gene calls are TRBV5-1 and TRBJ2-7; D might be TRBD1 (6 bases). V was shortened by 6 bases and J by 3 bases, with 19 bases between the two germline ends. There are 15 residues in the CDR3. CDR1 and CDR2 (germline): SGHRS, YFSETQ. The CDR3 DNA follows: TGCGCCAGCACTTCTCGTGGGGACAACCGCTACGAGCAGTACTTC. This encodes CASTSRGDNRYEQYF.

V and J are TRBV9 and TRBJ1-5; possible D gene TRBD1, 6 bases. The CDR3 extends over 16 amino acids. V lost 3 bases and J 3 bases, leaving 16 bases between the germline ends. Germline V gene data show CDR1 as SGDLS and CDR2 as YYNGEE. The CDR3 loop reads CASSEGGAGDNQPQHF. CDR3 in DNA: TGTGCCAGCAGCGAAGGGGGGGCAGGGGACAATCAGCCCCAGCATTTT.

V is TRBV9 and J is TRBJ2-1; D uncertain. CDR3 length: 14 residues. V gave up 0 bases and J gave up 8 bases, with 12 bases separating them. The V gene's germline CDR1 is SGDLS and CDR2 YYNGEE. DNA of the CDR3: TGTGCCAGCAGCGTAGATGGCACCGTGGATGAGCAGTTCTTC. Amino acids: CASSVDGTVDEQFF.

This chain connects TRBV7-3 to TRBJ2-7; 10 bases fit TRBD1. CDR3 length equals 14 residues. The germline V gene has CDR1 SGHTA and CDR2 FQGTGA. V dropped 5 bases and J dropped 6; count of bases not matched to a gene: 7. CDR3 sequence reads: CASSPGTGDVEQYF. The CDR3 coding sequence is TGTGCCAGCAGCCCAGGGACAGGGGATGTCGAGCAGTACTTC.

The V and J genes are TRBV3-1 (or the pseudogene TRBV3-2) and TRBJ2-2, with D perhaps matching TRBD1 (5 bases). CDR1 and CDR2 (germline): LGHDT, YNNKEL (reference sequence). The V and J ends lost 1 base and 5 bases respectively, with 8 bases between them. The CDR3 extends over 14 amino acids. The CDR3 is CASSQVGETGELFF. For the CDR3, the DNA is TGTGCCAGCAGCCAAGTAGGGGAAACCGGGGAGCTGTTTTTT.

The chain uses TRBV5-1 and TRBJ1-5; TRBD1 agrees at 9 bases. The CDR3 consists of 18 residues. The germline V gene encodes CDR1 SGHRS and CDR2 YFSETQ. V trimming: 4 bases; J trimming: 0 bases; junction bases outside the gene matches: 11. The CDR3 here is CASSGYRGPFHSNQPQHF. The CDR3 coding sequence is TGCGCCAGCAGCGGGTACAGGGGGCCATTCCATAGCAATCAGCCCCAGCATTTT.

The chain employs TRBV11-2 and TRBJ2-1; D could derive from TRBD1 or TRBD2 (5 bases each). This CDR3 contains 15 residues. V was clipped by 5 bases and J by 0 bases, with 11 bases between them. Germline CDR1 reads SGHAT; CDR2 reads FQNNGV. CDR3 DNA: TGTGCCAGCAGCGAGGGACGGAGCTCCTACAATGAGCAGTTCTTC. The encoded protein is CASSEGRSSYNEQFF.

The J gene is TRBJ1-2, the V gene TRBV10-3, with TRBD1 matching 12 bases. CDR3 length: 16 residues. V lost 6 bases and J lost 1; bases outside the gene matches: 6. CDR1 and CDR2 from the germline V gene are ENHRY and SYGVKD. The CDR3 is CAIRGTGGADNYGYTF. The CDR3 DNA reads TGTGCCATCAGAGGGACAGGGGGCGCGGATAACTATGGCTACACCTTC.

The V and J genes are TRBV18 and TRBJ1-6, with D unclear. V lost 5 bases, J lost 12 bases, and 17 bases lay in between. The CDR3 has 14 residues. Per the germline V gene, CDR1 is KGHSH and CDR2 is LQKENI. The CDR3 DNA follows: TGTGCCAGCTCAGGCCGGTCCGCAAAAAAACCCCTCCACTTT. Amino acids: CASSGRSAKKPLHF.

The chain recombines TRBV2 with TRBJ2-7, with unresolved D. V was trimmed by 4 bases and J by 5 bases, leaving 12 bases between them. Germline V lookup: CDR1 SNHLY, CDR2 FYNNEI. The CDR3 spans 13 residues. The chain's CDR3 is CASSGVTLDEQYF. The CDR3 bases are TGTGCCAGCAGTGGGGTGACTCTCGACGAGCAGTACTTC.

The chain recombines TRBV11-2 with TRBJ1-1; D unclear. The CDR3 has 12 amino acids. Trimming shortened V by 5 bases and J by 1 base, and 5 bases separated the two germline ends. Germline values: CDR1 SGHAT, CDR2 FQNNGV. CDR3 in DNA: TGTGCCAGCAGCCGGGGGAACACTGAAGCTTTCTTT. Its translation is CASSRGNTEAFF.

The genes are TRBV6-6 and TRBJ1-1, with D perhaps TRBD1 (5 bases). V was clipped by 6 bases and J by 4 bases, with 18 bases between them. Germline V gene data show CDR1 as MNHNY and CDR2 as SVGAGI (reference sequence). CDR3 length: 15 amino acids. The CDR3 DNA reads as TGTGCCAGCAGGTTTGGGATCGGGGGTCGCACTGAAGCTTTCTTT. Amino acid sequence: CASRFGIGGRTEAFF.

V usage is TRBV28 and J usage is TRBJ1-1; the D gene is possibly TRBD1 (5 bases). Germline CDR1 MDHEN, CDR2 SYDVKM. This CDR3 has 15 residues. The germline V and J ends were trimmed by 9 bases and 1 base, with 18 bases remaining between them. The CDR3 protein is CASHVSGGENTEAFF. CDR3 nucleotides: TGTGCCAGTCACGTTTCTGGGGGGGAGAACACTGAAGCTTTCTTT.

This clone has just one count. The genes are TRBV11-3 and TRBJ2-2; a weak D match, TRBD1 (5 bases). Trimming shortened V by 5 bases and J by 8 bases, and 9 bases separated the two germline ends. Germline V lookup: CDR1 SGHNT, CDR2 YENEEA. CDR3 length: 12 residues. The CDR3 loop reads CASSLRQGELFF. In nucleotides, the CDR3 is TGTGCCAGCAGCCTACGACAGGGGGAGCTGTTTTTT.

This chain links TRBV4-3 with TRBJ2-1, with 9 nucleotides matching TRBD2. The germline V gene encodes CDR1 LGHNA and CDR2 YSLEER. V dropped 1 base and J dropped 10; count of bases not matched to a gene: 8. This CDR3 is 15 amino acids long. This CDR3 is CASSQGGAGGQEQFF. Here the CDR3 DNA reads TGCGCCAGCAGCCAAGGCGGAGCGGGGGGTCAAGAGCAGTTCTTC.

The rearrangement joins TRBV7-9 to TRBJ1-5; D possibly corresponds to TRBD1 (6 bases). V was shortened by 4 bases and J by 4 bases, with 17 bases between the two germline ends. In germline, CDR1 is SEHNR, CDR2 FQNEAQ (reference sequence). The CDR3 runs to 16 residues. The CDR3 DNA sequence: TGTGCCAGCAGCTCAAGTTGGCAGGGGCTAAATCAGCCCCAGCATTTT. Translating it yields CASSSSWQGLNQPQHF.

The rearrangement joins TRBV7-2 to TRBJ1-6; the match to TRBD1 covers 7 bases. The J segment lost 8 bases and the V segment lost 1 base, leaving 5 bases of the junction unmatched. Looked up from germline, CDR1 is SGHTA and CDR2 is FQGNSA. The CDR3 consists of 15 residues. In DNA, the CDR3 is TGTGCCAGCAGCTTAGGAGGGGGCCCCTATTCACCCCTCCACTTT. This translates into CASSLGGGPYSPLHF.

The J gene is TRBJ1-1, the V gene TRBV5-4, with 12 bases matching TRBD1. V gave up 3 bases and J gave up 1 base; unmatched junction bases: 4. The CDR3 runs 16 residues. Germline loops: CDR1 SGHNT, CDR2 YYREEE (reference sequence). In nucleotides, the CDR3 is TGTGCCAGCAGCTCCAGGGACAGGGGGCCGAACACTGAAGCTTTCTTT. Protein product: CASSSRDRGPNTEAFF.

CDR3 amino acids: CASSPTPGTWTAWDPEAFF. The CDR3 coding sequence is TGTGCCAGCAGCCCCACCCCCGGGACATGGACGGCCTGGGACCCTGAAGCTTTCTTT. The chain combines TRBV28 with TRBJ1-1, with D possibly matching TRBD1 (6 bases). The germline gives CDR1 MDHEN, CDR2 SYDVKM. Trimming removed 6 bases from V and 6 bases from J, with 32 bases in between. This CDR3 is built from 19 residues. The full variable domain, completed using reference TRBV28 and TRBJ1-1, is DVKVTQSSRYLVKRTGEKVFLECVQDMDHENMFWYRQDPGLGLRLIYFSYDVKMKEKGDIPEGYSVSREKKERFSLILESASTNQTSMYLCASSPTPGTWTAWDPEAFFGQGTRLTVV.

The chain joins TRBV18 to TRBJ2-5; D uncertain. The CDR3 extends over 14 amino acids. The germline gives CDR1 KGHSH, CDR2 LQKENI. The ends were cut back, 6 bases at V and 0 bases at J, with 11 bases in the middle. CDR3: CASSQIGYQETQYF. The CDR3 DNA is TGTGCCAGCTCCCAGATAGGGTACCAAGAGACCCAGTACTTC.